This T cell receptor (beta chain) was recovered during a study of T cell responses to AZD1222 COVID-19 vaccine. Generated by immunoSEQ multiplex PCR, the TCRdb table keeps only in-frame clones and is missing some. The table lists under 130,000 clones, roughly 87% of them singletons. Trimming pared 3 bases from V and 8 bases from J, leaving 11 bases between. The CDR3 is made up of 13 amino acids. In germline, CDR1 is KGHSH, CDR2 LQKENI. Material: peripheral blood, obtained on day 0 of AZD1222 vaccination. The chain couples TRBV18 to TRBJ1-5; no firm D call. The receptor was derived from an adult in good health. The CDR3 region has the DNA TGTGCCAGCTCACCTTCGTCGTCAGAGCCCCAGCATTTT. Translating it yields CASSPSSSEPQHF.